These 20 T cell receptor beta chains share one sample of origin, sequenced in a study of T cells in Graves' hyperthyroidism and ophthalmopathy. Template material for amplifying TCR beta CDR3 regions consisted of RNA transcripts. Researchers ran a first-round RT-PCR on the TCR CDR3 using the HTBI primer set. Each CDR3 protein is one row after TCRdb ran MiXCR on the multiplex PCR reads. The table includes about 500,000 distinct CDR3 sequences, about 16% detected once. The specimen was blood. The receptors derive from a woman in her twenties or thirties with Graves' ophthalmopathy.

V and J are TRBV11-2 and TRBJ1-4; weak D call: TRBD1 (6 bases). The CDR3 has 15 amino acids. The germline CDR1 and CDR2 sequences are SGHAT and FQNNGV. The V end lost 1 base, the J end lost 7 bases, and 13 bases lay between the germline ends. The CDR3 DNA reads as TGTGCCAGCAGCTTAGGTTCAGGGGCTTTTGAAAAACTGTTTTTT. Amino acids: CASSLGSGAFEKLFF.

This clonotype has a count of ten or more. The chain uses TRBV30 and TRBJ2-3; 8 nucleotides align to TRBD2. The J segment lost 4 bases and the V segment lost 3 bases, leaving 6 bases of the junction unmatched. The CDR3 covers 14 residues. Germline CDR1 reads GTSNPN; CDR2 reads SVGIG (reference sequence). CDR3 sequence reads: CAWSGGRSSDTQYF. CDR3 nucleotides: TGTGCCTGGAGCGGCGGGAGGAGCTCAGATACGCAGTATTTT.

This clonotype has a handful of counts. The chain links TRBV24-1 to TRBJ2-2; D gene unclear. Germline V gene sequence: CDR1 KGHDR, CDR2 SFDVKD. V dropped 5 bases and J dropped 2 bases, with 2 bases sitting between them. The CDR3 runs to 12 residues. This chain's CDR3 is CATSANTGELFF. Here the CDR3 DNA reads TGTGCCACCAGTGCCAACACCGGGGAGCTGTTTTTT.

This clonotype was seen only a few times. The DNA for the CDR3 is TGTGCCAGCTCGTCCCACCGCGGGATAGGTTTAGATACGCAGTATTTT. Translation gives CASSSHRGIGLDTQYF. The chain is built from TRBV5-8 and TRBJ2-3; a possible D gene is TRBD2 (6 bases). This CDR3 is 16 amino acids long. Trimming shortened V by 7 bases and J by 5 bases, and 23 bases separated the two germline ends. Germline V gives CDR1 SGHTS, CDR2 YDEGEE.

The table lists this clonotype with a few counts. A much larger clone lies one base from this, so it may be a read error. The chain is built from TRBV7-9 and TRBJ2-1, with 10 nucleotides matching TRBD1. V lost 4 bases and J lost 6; bases outside the gene matches: 3. Germline V gene sequence: CDR1 SEHNR, CDR2 FQNEAQ (reference sequence). CDR3 length: 14 residues. The DNA for the CDR3 is TGTGCCAGCAGCTCTAGGACAGGGGGCAATGAGCAGTTCTTC. Its translation: CASSSRTGGNEQFF. Based on the CDR3 plus reference TRBV7-9 and TRBJ2-1, the full variable domain is DTGVSQNPRHKITKRGQNVTFRCDPISEHNRLYWYRQTLGQGPEFLTYFQNEAQLEKSRLLSDRFSAERPKGSFSTLEIQRTEQGDSAMYLCASSSRTGGNEQFFGPGTRLTVL.

The table lists this clonotype with a few counts. V and J are TRBV6-5 and TRBJ1-2; unclear D gene. This CDR3 contains 13 residues. Germline assignment: CDR1 MNHEY and CDR2 SVGAGI. V shed 0 bases and J shed 5 bases, with 7 bases lying between them. The CDR3 DNA reads as TGTGCCAGCAGTTACTCGACGACTTATGGCTACACCTTC. Amino acids: CASSYSTTYGYTF.

Concerning this clonotype itself: A read error may produce the germline difference seen at one junction end. Here the CDR3 reads CAGSDPPGANQPQHF. The CDR3, as DNA: TGTGCCGGCAGTGACCCACCTGGGGCTAATCAGCCCCAGCATTTT. The chain couples TRBV27 to TRBJ1-5; D might be TRBD1 (5 bases). The CDR3 contains 15 residues. CDR1 and CDR2 (germline): MNHEY, SMNVEV (reference sequence).

The chain combines TRBV6-1 with TRBJ1-1; TRBD1 agrees at 7 bases. The CDR3 is 17 residues long. Germline loops: CDR1 MNHNS, CDR2 SASEGT. V dropped 5 bases and J dropped 4; count of bases not matched to a gene: 16. The CDR3 loop is CASSYPEITGVGTEAFF. As DNA, the CDR3 is TGTGCCAGCAGTTATCCCGAAATAACAGGGGTTGGCACTGAAGCTTTCTTT.

The chain is built from TRBV13 and TRBJ2-4; no firm D call. Trimming stripped 5 bases from V and 7 bases from J, with 9 bases between. CDR1 PRHDT and CDR2 FYEKMQ come from the germline V gene (reference sequence). The CDR3 consists of 12 residues. CDR3 in amino acids: CASSGRHNIQYF. CDR3 nucleotides: TGTGCCAGCAGCGGTCGACATAACATTCAGTACTTC.

This chain links TRBV24-1 with TRBJ2-6, with 8 bases fitting TRBD1. The CDR3 length is 17 residues. With V trimmed by 7 bases and J by 0 bases, 7 bases remained unmatched. Germline V lookup: CDR1 KGHDR, CDR2 SFDVKD. The CDR3 loop reads CATRSTGEDSGANVLTF. The CDR3 nucleotides are TGTGCCACCAGATCGACAGGGGAAGACTCTGGGGCCAACGTCCTGACTTTC.

Ten or more counts support this clonotype. The J gene is TRBJ2-6, the V gene TRBV5-1; TRBD2 is a possible D gene (7 bases). Germline CDR1 SGHRS, CDR2 YFSETQ. Trimming stripped 0 bases from V and 2 bases from J, with 9 bases between. The CDR3 spans 16 residues. The CDR3 loop reads CASSLEGGPGANVLTF. The CDR3 DNA is TGCGCCAGCAGCTTGGAGGGGGGGCCTGGGGCCAACGTCCTGACTTTC.

In regard to this clonotype: At one boundary the junction diverges from the germline segment, which might be a read error. The chain carries TRBV12-3 or TRBV12-4 and TRBJ2-1, with TRBD2 identical over 11 bases. This CDR3 spans 14 amino acids. CDR3 sequence (DNA): TGTGCCAGCAGCTTAGCGGGAGGGCCGATTGAGCAGTTCTTC. Translating gives CASSLAGGPIEQFF.

This clonotype was seen repeatedly, ten times or more. This chain connects TRBV9 to TRBJ2-3, with TRBD1 matching 7 bases. CDR3 length equals 15 residues. Germline loops: CDR1 SGDLS, CDR2 YYNGEE. V dropped 4 bases and J dropped 3; count of bases not matched to a gene: 8. CDR3 sequence reads: CASSLQGKGTDTQYF. In DNA form, the CDR3 reads TGTGCCAGCAGCCTACAGGGGAAGGGGACAGATACGCAGTATTTT.

The chain uses TRBV29-1 and TRBJ2-5; D gene unclear. This CDR3 region has 11 residues. Between the trimmed V and J ends, which lost 8 bases and 1 base, there was a span of 8 bases. The V gene's germline CDR1 is SQVTM and CDR2 ANQGSEA. CDR3 sequence reads: CSSRSQETQYF. DNA of the CDR3: TGCAGCTCTCGCAGCCAAGAGACCCAGTACTTC.

This sequence joins TRBV12-3 or TRBV12-4 and TRBJ1-4; 8 positions match TRBD1. The CDR3 extends over 14 amino acids. Trimming cost V 2 bases and J 11 bases; bases outside gene matches: 7. As DNA, the CDR3 is TGTGCCAGCAGTTTACAGGGGGCGCCCGGGAAACTGTTTTTT. Translating it yields CASSLQGAPGKLFF.

This clonotype was recorded at least ten times. This chain uses TRBV6-2 or TRBV6-3 with TRBJ2-1, with a tentative D call TRBD1 (5 bases). Between the trimmed V and J ends, which lost 6 bases and 3 bases, there was a span of 15 bases. The CDR3 loop spans 15 amino acids. CDR1 and CDR2 from the germline V gene are MNHEY and SVGEGT. The CDR3 sequence: CASRLTDSLYNEQFF. For the CDR3, the DNA is TGTGCCAGCAGACTGACAGATAGCCTCTACAATGAGCAGTTCTTC.

The table lists this clonotype with many counts. The genes are TRBV5-5 and TRBJ2-7, with a weak D call TRBD2 (6 bases). The germline V gene has CDR1 SGHKS and CDR2 YYEKEE (reference sequence). The V and J ends lost 0 bases and 4 bases respectively, with 11 bases between them. There are 14 residues in the CDR3. The DNA of the CDR3 is TGTGCCAGCAGCTTGGGGGGACTGGATTACGAGCAGTACTTC. It encodes CASSLGGLDYEQYF.

Worth noting for this clonotype: One end of the junction varies from germline; a read error may be responsible. This chain links TRBV27 with TRBJ2-1; 7 bases fit TRBD1. Germline V gene data show CDR1 as MNHEY and CDR2 as SMNVEV (reference sequence). CDR3 size: 15 residues. The CDR3 loop is CPSTRFGQADNEQFF. As DNA, the CDR3 is TGTCCCAGCACCCGTTTCGGACAGGCCGACAATGAGCAGTTCTTC.

The J gene is TRBJ1-5, the V gene TRBV19; a possible D gene is TRBD1 (5 bases). The germline V and J ends were trimmed by 3 bases and 4 bases, with 10 bases remaining between them. The CDR3 loop spans 14 amino acids. Germline V gene lookup returns CDR1 LNHDA and CDR2 SQIVND (reference sequence). The DNA of the CDR3 is TGTGCCAGTAGTATGGGGACGGGGAATCAGCCCCAGCATTTT. This encodes CASSMGTGNQPQHF.

J is TRBJ2-1 and V is TRBV5-4, with D hard to call. This CDR3 has 15 amino acids. Germline CDR1 is SGHNT and CDR2 is YYREEE (reference sequence). The V end lost 5 bases, the J end lost 0 bases, and 12 bases lay between the germline ends. The CDR3 here is CASRVYRSSYNEQFF. Written as DNA, the CDR3 is TGTGCCAGCAGGGTGTATAGGAGCTCCTACAATGAGCAGTTCTTC.